The 26 T cell receptor beta chains below were found in one sample sequenced in a study of early T cells in non-severe SARS-CoV-2 infection. Using its own MiXCR run on the 5' RACE reads, TCRdb lists one record per CDR3 protein. Counted here are about 97,000 distinct CDR3 sequences, about 10% occurring once; the ten biggest clones make up around 4.8%. The material sequenced was whole blood, taken at baseline. The receptors stem from an adult who was a healthcare worker with PCR-confirmed SARS-CoV-2 infection or an uninfected control (not recorded which).

This clonotype was picked up a small number of times. V gene TRBV5-1 combines with J gene TRBJ1-2; 8 bases line up with TRBD1. The V gene's germline CDR1 is SGHRS and CDR2 YFSETQ. V was clipped by 4 bases and J by 8 bases; unmatched bases: 7. The CDR3 has 13 amino acids. CDR3 residues: CASSTRGLGGYTF. The CDR3 DNA is TGCGCCAGCAGCACCAGGGGGCTCGGAGGCTACACCTTC.

This clonotype was detected only a few times. V gene TRBV7-2 combines with J gene TRBJ2-2; TRBD2 matches at 10 bases. CDR3 length: 17 residues. Per the germline V gene, CDR1 is SGHTA and CDR2 is FQGNSA. V shed 6 bases and J 3 bases; nucleotides not matched to a gene: 10. For the CDR3, the DNA is TGTGCCAGCAGTCCTCCGGGACTAGCGTCGTACACCGGGGAGCTGTTTTTT. Translating gives CASSPPGLASYTGELFF. Filled out from reference TRBV7-2 and TRBJ2-2, the complete variable domain reads GAGVSQSPSNKVTEKGKDVELRCDPISGHTALYWYRQSLGQGLEFLIYFQGNSAPDKSGLPSDRFSAERTGGSVSTLTIQRTQQEDSAVYLCASSPPGLASYTGELFFGEGSRLTVL.

A word on this clonotype: A read error is possible here, since a much larger clone lies one base away. The chain links TRBV7-2 to TRBJ2-6, with TRBD2 as a possible D gene (6 bases). This CDR3 is built from 15 residues. In germline, CDR1 is SGHTA, CDR2 FQGNSA. CDR3 nucleotides: TGTGCCAGCAGCCCCTTGGGGACTGGGGCCAACATCCTGACTTTC. Protein: CASSPLGTGANILTF.

This clonotype occurred a few times. CDR3 region: CASRTNWEEPQHF. CDR3 bases: TGTGCCAGCAGGACTAATTGGGAGGAACCCCAGCATTTT. The chain couples TRBV2 to TRBJ1-5; D unresolved. Germline V lookup: CDR1 SNHLY, CDR2 FYNNEI. The CDR3 totals 13 residues. Deletions cut 6 bases from V and 10 bases from J, with 16 bases between.

This clonotype has only one observation. The J gene is TRBJ1-3, the V gene TRBV7-8; D call uncertain. V lost 1 base, J lost 8 bases, and 3 bases lay in between. Looked up from germline, CDR1 is SGHVS and CDR2 is FQNEAQ. The CDR3 has 11 amino acids. CDR3 coding DNA: TGTGCCAGCAGCTTAGAGTACACCATATATTTT. Its translation is CASSLEYTIYF.

Ten or more counts support this clonotype. This chain links TRBV20-1 with TRBJ2-3; 9 bases are shared with TRBD2. Germline CDR1 reads DFQATT; CDR2 reads SNEGSKA (reference sequence). Unmatched junction bases numbered 8, after V lost 6 bases and J lost 4 bases. The CDR3 spans 14 residues. DNA of the CDR3: TGCAGTGCAGTAGCGGGAGCCAGGGCAGATACGCAGTATTTT. Translation gives CSAVAGARADTQYF.

This clonotype was detected only a few times. The chain couples TRBV18 to TRBJ2-3, with a weak D call TRBD1 (5 bases). With 6 bases removed from V and 2 bases from J, the gap between germline ends came to 15 bases. The CDR3 runs 15 residues. Germline loops: CDR1 KGHSH, CDR2 LQKENI. The CDR3 region is CASSPNQGSTDTQYF. The CDR3 region has the DNA TGTGCCAGCTCGCCTAACCAGGGATCCACAGATACGCAGTATTTT.

This chain joins TRBV19 and TRBJ2-7, with D uncertain. V dropped 5 bases and J dropped 3 bases, with 14 bases sitting between them. Germline V gene lookup returns CDR1 LNHDA and CDR2 SQIVND (reference sequence). The CDR3 length is 14 residues. The CDR3 nucleotides are TGTGCCAGTAGTCCCGCAGGAGAATACTACGAGCAGTACTTC. It yields the protein CASSPAGEYYEQYF.

This clonotype was picked up a small number of times. The DNA of the CDR3 is TGTGCCAGCAGCTTAGGGCAATTCGGAGGCTACACCTTC. Translation gives CASSLGQFGGYTF. The chain combines TRBV7-9 with TRBJ1-2; D gene ambiguous. The CDR3 consists of 13 residues. Between the trimmed V and J ends, which lost 1 base and 8 bases, there was a span of 11 bases. Germline V lookup: CDR1 SEHNR, CDR2 FQNEAQ (reference sequence). Supplemented by reference TRBV7-9 and TRBJ1-2, the full variable domain reads DTGVSQNPRHKITKRGQNVTFRCDPISEHNRLYWYRQTLGQGPEFLTYFQNEAQLEKSRLLSDRFSAERPKGSFSTLEIQRTEQGDSAMYLCASSLGQFGGYTFGSGTRLTVV.

A few counts support this clonotype. This chain links TRBV29-1 with TRBJ2-1; 11 positions agree with TRBD2. This CDR3 has 13 residues. The germline CDR1 and CDR2 sequences are SQVTM and ANQGSEA. J lost 8 bases, V lost 6 bases, and 6 bases had no gene match. The CDR3 DNA is TGCAGCGTCCGGACTAGCGGGCGCGATGAGCAGTTCTTC. This encodes CSVRTSGRDEQFF.

This clonotype showed up just a few times. The chain joins TRBV2 to TRBJ1-5; 7 bases fit TRBD1. The junction had 5 bases not matched to a gene; V was cut back by 7 bases and J by 5 bases. CDR3 length: 13 amino acids. The germline CDR1 and CDR2 sequences are SNHLY and FYNNEI. CDR3 in DNA: TGTGCCAGCACTAACAGGGGTGATCAGCCCCAGCATTTT. Its protein product is CASTNRGDQPQHF.

This chain links TRBV27 with TRBJ2-2, with D maybe TRBD1 (6 bases). Trimming left V 0 bases short and J 6 bases short, with 11 bases between. The V gene's germline CDR1 is MNHEY and CDR2 SMNVEV (reference sequence). The CDR3 length is 15 residues. The CDR3 sequence: CASSLSQGWAGELFF. CDR3 nucleotide sequence: TGTGCCAGCAGTTTATCGCAGGGGTGGGCCGGGGAGCTGTTTTTT.

The rearrangement uses TRBV7-2 and TRBJ2-3, with TRBD2 identical over 7 bases. The CDR3 has 17 amino acids. Looked up from germline, CDR1 is SGHTA and CDR2 is FQGNSA. Losses at the gene ends were 1 base for V and 3 bases for J; bases not matched to a gene: 10. CDR3 amino acids: CASSLGAGLTGTDTQYF. The CDR3 DNA reads as TGTGCCAGCAGCTTAGGAGCGGGACTAACCGGAACAGATACGCAGTATTTT. The full variable domain, rest sourced from reference TRBV7-2 and TRBJ2-3, is GAGVSQSPSNKVTEKGKDVELRCDPISGHTALYWYRQSLGQGLEFLIYFQGNSAPDKSGLPSDRFSAERTGGSVSTLTIQRTQQEDSAVYLCASSLGAGLTGTDTQYFGPGTRLTVL.

This clonotype was counted a few times. V usage is TRBV30 and J usage is TRBJ2-3; either TRBD1 or TRBD2 may fit D (5 bases each). Trimming shortened V by 0 bases and J by 4 bases, and 8 bases separated the two germline ends. Germline loops: CDR1 GTSNPN, CDR2 SVGIG (reference sequence). The CDR3 is 13 amino acids. CDR3 sequence reads: CAWSVTGPDTQYF. The CDR3 DNA follows: TGTGCCTGGAGTGTAACGGGGCCAGATACGCAGTATTTT.

The V gene is TRBV2, the J gene TRBJ2-1; no definite D call. V was shortened by 1 base and J by 13 bases, with 14 bases between the two germline ends. The germline V gene encodes CDR1 SNHLY and CDR2 FYNNEI. This CDR3 comprises 13 residues. The CDR3 DNA reads as TGTGCCAGCAGTGAAGTGGGTGGGTCGACCCAGTTCTTC. It translates to CASSEVGGSTQFF.

The table lists this clonotype with a few counts. The chain is built from TRBV7-2 and TRBJ2-5; D is possibly TRBD2 (6 bases). V gave up 0 bases and J gave up 4 bases, with 12 bases separating them. This CDR3 has 15 residues. Looked up from germline, CDR1 is SGHTA and CDR2 is FQGNSA. The CDR3 DNA reads as TGTGCCAGCAGCTTAGCGTCGGGGGTAAGAGAGACCCAGTACTTC. This sequence encodes CASSLASGVRETQYF. The full variable domain, with the rest looked up from reference TRBV7-2 and TRBJ2-5, is GAGVSQSPSNKVTEKGKDVELRCDPISGHTALYWYRQSLGQGLEFLIYFQGNSAPDKSGLPSDRFSAERTGGSVSTLTIQRTQQEDSAVYLCASSLASGVRETQYFGPGTRLLVL.

The gene calls are TRBV7-6 and TRBJ1-2; D gene ambiguous. The V gene's germline CDR1 is SGHVS and CDR2 FNYEAQ. V was pared by 5 bases and J by 8 bases, with 15 bases between. The CDR3 has 13 amino acids. Written as DNA, the CDR3 is TGTGCCAGCAGCCCTGAAAGGTTGCAAGGCTACACCTTC. Translating gives CASSPERLQGYTF.

This clonotype was seen more than once but under ten times. The chain's CDR3 is CASSLGLFSYEQYF. CDR3 coding DNA: TGTGCCAGCAGTTTAGGACTATTCTCCTACGAGCAGTACTTC. The chain joins TRBV28 to TRBJ2-7; D might be TRBD2 (6 bases). This CDR3 has 14 residues. Germline V CDR1 and CDR2: MDHEN, SYDVKM. V was cut by 2 bases and J by 0 bases, with 8 bases left in between.

V is TRBV13 and J is TRBJ1-2; D might be TRBD1 (5 bases). CDR1 is PRHDT, CDR2 FYEKMQ, per germline (reference sequence). With 5 bases removed from V and 6 bases from J, the gap between germline ends came to 16 bases. The CDR3 has 14 amino acids. This CDR3 reads CASSPQGVGDGYTF. The CDR3, as DNA: TGTGCCAGCAGCCCTCAGGGTGTCGGGGATGGCTACACCTTC.

This clonotype was observed at least ten times. The chain employs TRBV6-1 and TRBJ2-7; 7 nucleotides match TRBD2. Germline assignment: CDR1 MNHNS and CDR2 SASEGT. This CDR3 spans 15 amino acids. V gave up 6 bases and J gave up 2 bases; unmatched junction bases: 10. The CDR3 protein is CASSLGLGETYEQYF. The DNA of the CDR3 is TGTGCCAGCAGCTTAGGACTAGGCGAAACCTACGAGCAGTACTTC.

The chain recombines TRBV10-3 with TRBJ2-2; 11 bases are shared with TRBD2. Germline CDR1 and CDR2: ENHRY and SYGVKD. The CDR3 has 19 amino acids. The junction had 17 bases not matched to a gene; V was cut back by 10 bases and J by 1 base. The CDR3 nucleotides are TGTGCCACCAAGGCCTCGGGGCTAGCGGGGGGCCGGAACACCGGGGAGCTGTTTTTT. Protein: CATKASGLAGGRNTGELFF.

There are a few counts of this clonotype. The rearrangement uses TRBV7-9 and TRBJ2-7; D may be TRBD2 (5 bases). Trimming pared 1 base from V and 6 bases from J, leaving 10 bases between. This CDR3 has 13 amino acids. Germline CDR1 and CDR2: SEHNR and FQNEAQ (reference sequence). This CDR3 reads CASSLGTGSEQYF. The DNA for the CDR3 is TGTGCCAGCAGCTTAGGGACGGGATCCGAGCAGTACTTC.

This clonotype was counted between two and nine times. The V gene is TRBV12-3 or TRBV12-4, the J gene TRBJ1-2, with a weak D call TRBD1 (5 bases). The CDR3 runs to 13 residues. V was trimmed by 5 bases and J by 4 bases, leaving 11 bases between them. CDR3 sequence (DNA): TGTGCCAGCAGTAACCGGGACGGCTATGGCTACACCTTC. Residues: CASSNRDGYGYTF.

This clonotype appeared a few times. This chain connects TRBV29-1 to TRBJ1-1; TRBD1 is a possible D gene (5 bases). The CDR3 runs 13 residues. With 6 bases removed from V and 4 bases from J, the gap between germline ends came to 15 bases. Looked up from germline, CDR1 is SQVTM and CDR2 is ANQGSEA. The CDR3 reads CSVDPRVSTEAFF. CDR3 bases: TGCAGCGTGGACCCCAGGGTTAGCACTGAAGCTTTCTTT.

The chain has TRBV20-1 and TRBJ1-1; 8 bases line up with TRBD1. The CDR3 contains 16 residues. Germline values: CDR1 DFQATT, CDR2 SNEGSKA (reference sequence). Losses at the gene ends were 0 bases for V and 2 bases for J; bases not matched to a gene: 8. The DNA for the CDR3 is TGCAGTGCTAGAGAACCCCTGCCAGGGGGCAACACTGAAGCTTTCTTT. Its protein is CSAREPLPGGNTEAFF.

Ten or more counts support this clonotype. The chain carries TRBV5-8 and TRBJ1-5, with 10 bases aligning to TRBD1. Trimming cost V 2 bases and J 2 bases; bases outside gene matches: 22. The germline V gene has CDR1 SGHTS and CDR2 YDEGEE. This CDR3 is built from 22 residues. CDR3 in DNA: TGTGCCAGCAGCTTCTCTACCCTAAGTCCCGGGACAGGGGAGTTCGGCAATCAGCCCCAGCATTTT. This encodes CASSFSTLSPGTGEFGNQPQHF.